This TCR beta chain was recorded in a study of T cell changes during pregnancy in multiple sclerosis. This clone was seen just once. The germline V and J ends were trimmed by 4 bases and 4 bases, with 14 bases remaining between them. CDR3 length: 15 amino acids. The germline V gene has CDR1 SGHRS and CDR2 YFSETQ. The data were produced by immunoSEQ multiplex PCR, yet TCRdb's version contains in-frame clones alone and is incomplete. The table includes approximately 70,000 clones, 80% to 95% detected once. The sequence derives from a female donor in good health, enrolled as a control in a pregnancy study. The starting material was peripheral blood, obtained in the first trimester of pregnancy. This chain joins TRBV5-1 and TRBJ2-2; perhaps TRBD1 as D (5 bases). Here the CDR3 DNA reads TGCGCCAGCAGCGTACAGGTTCAGGGCACCGGGGAGCTGTTTTTT. Residues: CASSVQVQGTGELFF.